The source of this T cell receptor (beta chain) is a study of blood T cell repertoires in COVID-19. Study in general: T cells, B-cell-depleted T cells, or PBMCs provided the cDNA or gDNA that served as material.

The V segment lost 3 bases and the J segment 5 bases; nucleotides outside the gene matches: 5. The V gene's germline CDR1 is MDHEN and CDR2 SYDVKM. The CDR3 has 16 residues. In the study's own analysis: Estimation of nucleated cell counts relied on the amplification of reference gene primers. The data were produced by immunoSEQ multiplex PCR, yet TCRdb's version contains in-frame clones alone and is incomplete. V and J calls and clone size follow that table, whereas D and trimming were derived from the DNA. The sample contains approximately 200,000 clones, around 82% of which appear only once. This TCR was sampled from a woman aged 30 to 39 who had recovered from COVID-19. The sequencing input was peripheral blood. V gene TRBV28 combines with J gene TRBJ2-2; 11 nucleotides match TRBD2. The CDR3 is CASSFLVAGGTGELFF. The DNA of the CDR3 is TGTGCCAGCAGTTTCCTCGTAGCGGGAGGGACCGGGGAGCTGTTTTTT.